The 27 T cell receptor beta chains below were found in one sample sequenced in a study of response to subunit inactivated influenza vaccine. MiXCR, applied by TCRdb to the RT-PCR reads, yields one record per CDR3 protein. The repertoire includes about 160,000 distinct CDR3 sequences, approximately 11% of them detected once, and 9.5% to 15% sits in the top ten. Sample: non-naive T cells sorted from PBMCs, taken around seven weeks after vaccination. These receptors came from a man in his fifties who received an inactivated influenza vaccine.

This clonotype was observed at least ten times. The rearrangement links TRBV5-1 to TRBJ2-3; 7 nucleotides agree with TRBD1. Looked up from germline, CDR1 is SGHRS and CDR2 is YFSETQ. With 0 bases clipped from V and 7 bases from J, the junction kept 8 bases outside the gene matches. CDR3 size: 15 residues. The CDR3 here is CASSLGSGGFNTQYF. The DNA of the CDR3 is TGCGCCAGCAGCTTGGGATCAGGGGGATTCAATACGCAGTATTTT.

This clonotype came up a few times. The CDR3 DNA reads TGTGCCAGCAGTCCGGCTAGGACTAGACCCTCCTACGAGCAGTACTTC. Protein: CASSPARTRPSYEQYF. The rearrangement uses TRBV28 and TRBJ2-7, with 7 bases fitting TRBD2. Looked up from germline, CDR1 is MDHEN and CDR2 is SYDVKM. The CDR3 is 16 amino acids. V lost 5 bases, J lost 0 bases, and 10 bases stayed unmatched.

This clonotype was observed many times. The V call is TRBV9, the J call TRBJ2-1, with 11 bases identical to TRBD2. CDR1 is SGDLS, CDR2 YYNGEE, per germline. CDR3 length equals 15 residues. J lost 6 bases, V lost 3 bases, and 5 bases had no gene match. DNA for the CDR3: TGTGCCAGCAGCGCCCATAGCGGGGGGGCCAATGAGCAGTTCTTC. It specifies CASSAHSGGANEQFF.

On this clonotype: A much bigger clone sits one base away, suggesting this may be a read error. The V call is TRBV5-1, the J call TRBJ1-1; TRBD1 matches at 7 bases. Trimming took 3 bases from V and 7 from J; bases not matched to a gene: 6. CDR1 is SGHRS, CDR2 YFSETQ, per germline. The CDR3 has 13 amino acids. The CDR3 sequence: CASSWDSSGEAFF. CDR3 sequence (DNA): TGCGCCAGCAGCTGGGACAGTAGCGGTGAAGCTTTCTTT.

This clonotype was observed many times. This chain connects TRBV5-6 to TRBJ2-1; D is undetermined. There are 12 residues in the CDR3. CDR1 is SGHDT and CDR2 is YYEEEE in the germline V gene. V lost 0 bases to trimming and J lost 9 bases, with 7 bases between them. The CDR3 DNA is TGTGCCAGCAGCTTGGTCCGGACTGAGCAGTTCTTC. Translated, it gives CASSLVRTEQFF.

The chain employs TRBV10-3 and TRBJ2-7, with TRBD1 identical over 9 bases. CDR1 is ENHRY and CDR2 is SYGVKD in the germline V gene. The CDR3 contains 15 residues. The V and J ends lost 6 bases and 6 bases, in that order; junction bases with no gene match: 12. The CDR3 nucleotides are TGTGCCATCAGATCCCGGGACAGGGAAGGCTCCGAGCAGTACTTC. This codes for CAIRSRDREGSEQYF.

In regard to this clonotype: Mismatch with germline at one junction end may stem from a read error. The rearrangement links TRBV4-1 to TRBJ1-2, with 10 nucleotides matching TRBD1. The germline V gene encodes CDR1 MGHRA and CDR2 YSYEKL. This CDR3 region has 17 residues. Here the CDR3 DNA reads TGCGGCAGCAGCCAAACCGGGACAGGGGTTCTTAACTATGGCTACACCTTC. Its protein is CGSSQTGTGVLNYGYTF.

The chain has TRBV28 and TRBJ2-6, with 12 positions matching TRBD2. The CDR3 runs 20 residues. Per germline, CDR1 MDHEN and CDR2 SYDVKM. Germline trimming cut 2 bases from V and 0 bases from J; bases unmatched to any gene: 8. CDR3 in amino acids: CASSLRSTSGGSSGANVLTF. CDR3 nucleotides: TGTGCCAGCAGTTTAAGGTCGACTAGCGGGGGTAGCTCTGGGGCCAACGTCCTGACTTTC.

CDR3 DNA sequence: TGTGCCAGCAGTACTCATGTGTGGGACAGTAGCTCTGGGGCCAACGTCCTGACTTTC. It yields the protein CASSTHVWDSSSGANVLTF. This chain joins TRBV2 and TRBJ2-6; TRBD1 matches at 7 bases. CDR3 length: 19 residues. Germline V CDR1 and CDR2: SNHLY, FYNNEI. V trimming: 5 bases; J trimming: 0 bases; junction bases outside the gene matches: 13.

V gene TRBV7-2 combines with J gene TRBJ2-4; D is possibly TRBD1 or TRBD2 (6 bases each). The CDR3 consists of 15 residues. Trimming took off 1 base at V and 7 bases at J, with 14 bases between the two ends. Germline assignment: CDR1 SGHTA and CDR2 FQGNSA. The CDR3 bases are TGTGCCAGCAGCTTAGTAGCAGTAGGGGGGAACATTCAGTACTTC. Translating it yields CASSLVAVGGNIQYF.

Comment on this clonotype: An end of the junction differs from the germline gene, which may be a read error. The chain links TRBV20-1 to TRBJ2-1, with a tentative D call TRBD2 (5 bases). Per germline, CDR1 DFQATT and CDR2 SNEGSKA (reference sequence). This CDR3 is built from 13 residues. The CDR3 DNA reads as TGCAGTGCTCCCCCCCCCGGGATCAATCAGCAGTTCTTC. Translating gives CSAPPPGINQQFF.

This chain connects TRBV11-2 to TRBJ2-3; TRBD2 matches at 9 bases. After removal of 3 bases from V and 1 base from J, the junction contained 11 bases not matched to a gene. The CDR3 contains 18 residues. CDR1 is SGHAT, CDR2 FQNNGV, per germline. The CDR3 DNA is TGTGCCAGCAGCTTTTCCGTAACAAGCGGGGGGCGCACAGATACGCAGTATTTT. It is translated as CASSFSVTSGGRTDTQYF.

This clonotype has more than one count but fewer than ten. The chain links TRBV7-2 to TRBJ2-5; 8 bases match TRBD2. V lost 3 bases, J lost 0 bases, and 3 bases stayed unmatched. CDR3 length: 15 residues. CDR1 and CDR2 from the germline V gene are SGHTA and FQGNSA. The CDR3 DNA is TGTGCCAGCAGCTTTGGCGGGAGGAACCAAGAGACCCAGTACTTC. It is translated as CASSFGGRNQETQYF.

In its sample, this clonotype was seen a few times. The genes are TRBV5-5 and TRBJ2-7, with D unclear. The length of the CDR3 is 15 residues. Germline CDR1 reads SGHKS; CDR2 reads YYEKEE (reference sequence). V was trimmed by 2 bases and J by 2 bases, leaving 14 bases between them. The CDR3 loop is CASSFGPTDAYEQYF. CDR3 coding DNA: TGTGCCAGCAGCTTCGGACCGACGGACGCCTACGAGCAGTACTTC.

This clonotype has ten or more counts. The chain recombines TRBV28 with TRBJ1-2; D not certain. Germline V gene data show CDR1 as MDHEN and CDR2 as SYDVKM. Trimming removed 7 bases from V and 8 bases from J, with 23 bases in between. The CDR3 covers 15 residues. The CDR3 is CASNSHGLYLGGYTF. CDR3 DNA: TGTGCCAGCAACTCTCACGGACTTTACCTCGGGGGCTACACCTTC.

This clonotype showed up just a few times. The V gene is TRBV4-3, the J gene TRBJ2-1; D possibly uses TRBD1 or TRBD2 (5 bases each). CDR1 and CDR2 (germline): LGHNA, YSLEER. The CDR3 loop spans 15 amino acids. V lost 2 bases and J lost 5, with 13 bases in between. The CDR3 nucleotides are TGCGCCAGCAGCCAATCCCGGGACCTCGACAATGAGCAGTTCTTC. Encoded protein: CASSQSRDLDNEQFF.

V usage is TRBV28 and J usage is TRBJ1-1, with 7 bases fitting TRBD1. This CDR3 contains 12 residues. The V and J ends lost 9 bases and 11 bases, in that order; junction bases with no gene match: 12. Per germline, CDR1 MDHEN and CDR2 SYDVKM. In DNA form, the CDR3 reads TGTGCCAGTGAAGTTAAGGGGGCCGGGGCTTTCTTT. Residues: CASEVKGAGAFF.

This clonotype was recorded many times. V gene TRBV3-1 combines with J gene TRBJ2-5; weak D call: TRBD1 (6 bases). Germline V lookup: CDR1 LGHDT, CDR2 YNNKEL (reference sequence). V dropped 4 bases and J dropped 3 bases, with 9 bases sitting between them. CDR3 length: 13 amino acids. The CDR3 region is CASSLYREETQYF. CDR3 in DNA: TGTGCCAGCAGCCTTTACAGGGAAGAGACCCAGTACTTC.

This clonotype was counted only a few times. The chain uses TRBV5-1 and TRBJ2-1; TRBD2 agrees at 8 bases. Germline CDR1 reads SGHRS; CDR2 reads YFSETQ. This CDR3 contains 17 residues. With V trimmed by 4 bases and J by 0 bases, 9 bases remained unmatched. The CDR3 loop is CASSPSPSGSSYNEQFF. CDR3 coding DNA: TGCGCCAGCAGCCCCTCCCCCAGCGGGAGCTCCTACAATGAGCAGTTCTTC.

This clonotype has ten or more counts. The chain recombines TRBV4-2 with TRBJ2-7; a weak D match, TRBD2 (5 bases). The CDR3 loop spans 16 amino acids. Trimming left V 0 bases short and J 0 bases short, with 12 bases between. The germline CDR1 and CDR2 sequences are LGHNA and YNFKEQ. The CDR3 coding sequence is TGTGCCAGCAGCCAAGAGCCCACCCGGGACTCCTACGAGCAGTACTTC. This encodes CASSQEPTRDSYEQYF.

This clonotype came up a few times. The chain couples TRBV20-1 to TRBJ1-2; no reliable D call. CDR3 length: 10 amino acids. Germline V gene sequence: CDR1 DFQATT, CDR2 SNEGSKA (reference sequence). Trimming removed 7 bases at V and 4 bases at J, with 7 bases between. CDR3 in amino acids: CSVRAYGYTF. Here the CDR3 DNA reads TGCAGTGTTCGGGCCTATGGCTACACCTTC.

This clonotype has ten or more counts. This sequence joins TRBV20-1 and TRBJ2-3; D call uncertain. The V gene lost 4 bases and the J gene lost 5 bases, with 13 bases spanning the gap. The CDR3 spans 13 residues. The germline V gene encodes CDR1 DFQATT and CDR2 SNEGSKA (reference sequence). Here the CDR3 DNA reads TGCAGTGCTAATCCGGCCCTCGGAGATACGCAGTATTTT. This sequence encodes CSANPALGDTQYF.

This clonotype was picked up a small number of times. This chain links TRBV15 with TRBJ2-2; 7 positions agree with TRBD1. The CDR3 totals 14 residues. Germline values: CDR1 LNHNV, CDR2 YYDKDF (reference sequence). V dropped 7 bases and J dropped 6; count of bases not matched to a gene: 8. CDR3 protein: CATKGGWVSGELFF. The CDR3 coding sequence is TGTGCCACCAAAGGGGGCTGGGTCTCCGGGGAGCTGTTTTTT.

The CDR3 bases are TGTGCCACCAGTCTGGGGGGGACCCAAGAGACCCAGTACTTC. It codes for CATSLGGTQETQYF. The chain has TRBV24-1 and TRBJ2-5; 7 positions match TRBD2. The germline V gene encodes CDR1 KGHDR and CDR2 SFDVKD. This CDR3 is 14 amino acids long. The trim removed 6 bases at V and 1 base at J, leaving 4 bases unmatched.

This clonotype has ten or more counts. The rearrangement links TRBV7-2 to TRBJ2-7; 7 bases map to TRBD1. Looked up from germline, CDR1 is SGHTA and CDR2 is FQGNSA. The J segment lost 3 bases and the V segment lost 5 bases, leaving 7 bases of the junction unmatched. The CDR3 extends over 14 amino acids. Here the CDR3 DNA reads TGTGCCAGCAGCGCCACGGCAGGGGGCTACGAGCAGTACTTC. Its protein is CASSATAGGYEQYF.

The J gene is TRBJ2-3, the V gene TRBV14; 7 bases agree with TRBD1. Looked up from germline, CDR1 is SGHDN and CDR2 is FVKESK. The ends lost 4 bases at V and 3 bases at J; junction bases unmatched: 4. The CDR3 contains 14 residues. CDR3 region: CASSRRQGTDTQYF. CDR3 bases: TGTGCCAGCAGCCGCCGACAGGGTACAGATACGCAGTATTTT.

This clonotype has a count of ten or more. Here the CDR3 reads CASSWAGTDTQYF. The CDR3 coding sequence is TGTGCCAGCAGCTGGGCGGGCACAGATACGCAGTATTTT. The chain employs TRBV11-2 and TRBJ2-3; D remains ambiguous. The CDR3 spans 13 residues. CDR1 is SGHAT, CDR2 FQNNGV, per germline. V was trimmed by 4 bases and J by 1 base, leaving 6 bases between them.